The text below deals with one T cell receptor beta chain. Profiling relied on immunoSEQ multiplex PCR, and the TCRdb table lists in-frame clones only, not all of them. The table lists roughly 60,000 clones, about nine tenths of them singletons. The CDR3 length is 16 residues. With 5 bases removed from V and 6 bases from J, the gap between germline ends came to 22 bases. Germline-derived CDR1 and CDR2 are SGHTA and FQGNSA. Time point given: after dendritic cell vaccination, including at tumor progression/relapse. This sample is drawn from a study of glioma-infiltrating T cells after dendritic cell vaccination.

This TCR was recovered from a human donor with glioblastoma. The source was blood, collected after dendritic cell vaccination. V is TRBV7-2 and J is TRBJ1-2; tentative D call: TRBD1 (6 bases). This CDR3 reads CASSLGPGAGADGYTF. The CDR3 DNA reads TGTGCCAGCAGCCTAGGACCGGGGGCGGGGGCCGATGGCTACACCTTC.